The subject of this entry is one T cell receptor (beta chain). The data were taken from a study of blood T cell repertoires in COVID-19. Libraries were prepared by immunoSEQ multiplex PCR; TCRdb keeps only in-frame clonotypes and omits some of them. The table lists approximately 250,000 clones, 83% of them singletons. The CDR3 covers 15 residues. The V gene's germline CDR1 is SEHNR and CDR2 FQNEAQ (reference sequence). V lost 5 bases and J lost 4; bases outside the gene matches: 8. Source material: peripheral blood. The rearrangement uses TRBV7-9 and TRBJ2-3; TRBD1 aligns across 8 bases. The sequence derives from a woman between 50 and 59 years old with acute or convalescent COVID-19. The CDR3 bases are TGTGCCAGCAGCCCCGGGACACAGGGGGCAGATACGCAGTATTTT. Translation gives CASSPGTQGADTQYF.